The rows below give T cell receptor beta chains drawn from one sample of a study of OX40 agonist ivuxolimab in advanced cancers. The table came from immunoSEQ multiplex PCR; TCRdb's copy has only in-frame clones and leaves some out. This sample has 72,000 or so clones, with 88% found just once. Sequenced here: CD4+ or CD8+ T cells sorted from blood, sampled in a trial of the OX40 agonist ivuxolimab. These receptors all come from an adult with an advanced solid tumor such as melanoma, head and neck, liver or kidney cancer. CDR3s leave out the opening cysteine and the closing phenylalanine or tryptophan.

v_call	j_call	cdr3_aa
TRBV29-1	TRBJ2-7	SVLPSGLSSYEQY
TRBV2	TRBJ2-1	ASSLFLYNEQF
TRBV5-4	TRBJ1-4	ASSSKTGGEANEKLF
TRBV18	TRBJ2-3	ASSPPSTDTQY
TRBV4-1	TRBJ1-3	ASSQERGKAGNTIY
TRBV7-3	TRBJ2-1	ASSLTADPDNEQF
TRBV28	TRBJ1-2	ASSRRDRRHYGYT
TRBV6-1	TRBJ1-1	ASSVGQGRWETEAF
TRBV7-2	TRBJ2-1	ASSAYRGEQF
TRBV5-7	TRBJ2-1	ASSFKWPAQNEQF
TRBV6-5	TRBJ2-2	ASSPTANTGELF
TRBV5-8	TRBJ1-4	ASSLSGQGNEKLF
TRBV11-2	TRBJ2-2	ASTRREGTRYTGELF
TRBV5-1	TRBJ2-1	ASSLRGDEQF
TRBV6-5	TRBJ1-1	ASRGSDRYEAF
TRBV7-2	TRBJ1-1	ASSFQPRAEAF
TRBV6-6	TRBJ2-1	ASSYPRGREANEQF
TRBV18	TRBJ2-1	ASRSPSGANEQF
TRBV5-1	TRBJ2-4	ASSPSGIDLQY
TRBV6-1	TRBJ2-7	ASSLKAGDSYEQY
TRBV6-5	TRBJ2-2	ASTPPGTGELF
TRBV6-6	TRBJ1-3	ASRIGGSGNTIY
TRBV4-3	TRBJ2-1	ASSQPEKRDEQF
TRBV6-9	TRBJ1-1	ASSLTLNTEAF
TRBV11-2	TRBJ1-6	ASRGTWGNNSPLH
TRBV7-2	TRBJ1-1	ASSLTGAGSTEAF
TRBV28	TRBJ1-2	ASKTSGTGGANYGYT
TRBV19	TRBJ2-1	ASSDPGLSGEQF
TRBV28	TRBJ2-1	ALAGGRRNEQF
TRBV7-2	TRBJ1-2	ASSPPGTGVRGYT
TRBV18	TRBJ2-7	ASSSRLAEYYEQY
TRBV7-9	TRBJ2-7	ASSLYRSGDYEQY
TRBV6-5	TRBJ2-7	ASSLGLEQY
TRBV10-1	TRBJ2-7	ASRRQNKTYEQY
TRBV4-3	TRBJ1-4	ASSQDGTRAEKLF
TRBV19	TRBJ1-5	ASSHGQGRQPQH
TRBV5-6	TRBJ1-2	ASSLVGQGEWYGYT
TRBV15	TRBJ2-5	ATSRDANQETQY
TRBV27	TRBJ2-1	ASLRDRGQDEQF
TRBV5-1	TRBJ1-1	ASSWTGDLVNTEAF